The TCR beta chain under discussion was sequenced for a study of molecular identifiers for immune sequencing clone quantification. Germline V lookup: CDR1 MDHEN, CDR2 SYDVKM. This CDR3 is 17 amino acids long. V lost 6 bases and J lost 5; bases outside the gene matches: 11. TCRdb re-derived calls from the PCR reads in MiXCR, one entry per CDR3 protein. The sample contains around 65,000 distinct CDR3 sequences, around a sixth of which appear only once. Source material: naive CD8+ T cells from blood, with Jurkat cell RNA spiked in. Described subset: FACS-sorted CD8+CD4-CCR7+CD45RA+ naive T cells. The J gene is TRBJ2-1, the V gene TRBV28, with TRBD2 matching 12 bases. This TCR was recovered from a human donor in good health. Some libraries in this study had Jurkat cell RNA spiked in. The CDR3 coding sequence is TGTGCCAGCAGCAGCAGGACTAGCGGGATCCAGAACAATGAGCAGTTCTTC. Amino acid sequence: CASSSRTSGIQNNEQFF. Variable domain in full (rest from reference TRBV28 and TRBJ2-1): DVKVTQSSRYLVKRTGEKVFLECVQDMDHENMFWYRQDPGLGLRLIYFSYDVKMKEKGDIPEGYSVSREKKERFSLILESASTNQTSMYLCASSSRTSGIQNNEQFFGPGTRLTVL.